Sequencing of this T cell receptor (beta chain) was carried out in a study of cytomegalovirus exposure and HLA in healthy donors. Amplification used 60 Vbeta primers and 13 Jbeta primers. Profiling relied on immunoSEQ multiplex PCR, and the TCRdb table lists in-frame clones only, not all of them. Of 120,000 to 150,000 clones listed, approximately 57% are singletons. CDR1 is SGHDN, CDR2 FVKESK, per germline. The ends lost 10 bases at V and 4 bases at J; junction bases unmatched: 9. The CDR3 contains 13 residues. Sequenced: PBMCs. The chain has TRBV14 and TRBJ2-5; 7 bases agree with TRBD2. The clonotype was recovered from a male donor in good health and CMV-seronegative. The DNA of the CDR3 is TGTGCCACCAGAAGAGGGGAGGGAGAGACCCAGTACTTC. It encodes CATRRGEGETQYF. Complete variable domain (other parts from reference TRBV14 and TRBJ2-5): EAGVTQFPSHSVIEKGQTVTLRCDPISGHDNLYWYRRVMGKEIKFLLHFVKESKQDESGMPNNRFLAERTGGTYSTLKVQPAELEDSGVYFCATRRGEGETQYFGPGTRLLVL.